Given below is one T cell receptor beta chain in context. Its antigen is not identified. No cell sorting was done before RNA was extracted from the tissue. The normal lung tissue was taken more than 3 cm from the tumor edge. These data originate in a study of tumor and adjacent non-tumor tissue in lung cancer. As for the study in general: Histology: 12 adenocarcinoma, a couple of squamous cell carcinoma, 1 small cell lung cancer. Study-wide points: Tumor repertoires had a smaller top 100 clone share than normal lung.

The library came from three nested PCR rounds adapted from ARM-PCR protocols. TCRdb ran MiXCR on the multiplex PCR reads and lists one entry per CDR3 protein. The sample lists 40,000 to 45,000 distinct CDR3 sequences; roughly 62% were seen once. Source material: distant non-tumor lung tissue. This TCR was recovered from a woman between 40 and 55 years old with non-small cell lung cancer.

CDR3: CASSFDVIPYEQYF. The DNA of the CDR3 is TGTGCCAGCAGTTTTGACGTGATCCCCTACGAGCAGTACTTC. The chain links TRBV28 to TRBJ2-7, with D unclear. Germline loops: CDR1 MDHEN, CDR2 SYDVKM. Between the trimmed V and J ends, which lost 3 bases and 2 bases, there was a span of 11 bases. The length of the CDR3 is 14 residues.